A single sample gave rise to the 7 T cell receptor beta chains below, sequenced in a study of blood T cell repertoires in COVID-19 (dated by TCRdb to 2018 to 2021). Libraries were built with the immunoSEQ multiplex PCR assay. The table was pulled from immuneACCESS by TCRdb, which kept in-frame rearrangements only. Such tables lose some clones; where checked, under half of the loss comes from unresolved V genes, and the rest has no known cause. This sample lists approximately 200,000 clones; roughly 80% were detected once. In total, the top ten clones hold around 5.9% of the sample. Sequenced input: peripheral blood. The source is a woman in her 40s with COVID-19, enrolled during active disease.

In DNA form, the CDR3 reads TGCGCCAGCAGCCGGGGGAACGGGGCCACAGATACGCAGTATTTT. Translated, it gives CASSRGNGATDTQYF. V is TRBV5-1 and J is TRBJ2-3; TRBD2 might be the D (6 bases). The germline gives CDR1 SGHRS, CDR2 YFSETQ. The V end was cut by 4 bases, the J end by 2 bases, with 14 bases between. CDR3 length: 15 residues.

V is TRBV3-1 (or the pseudogene TRBV3-2) and J is TRBJ1-4; D is unclear. The germline V gene has CDR1 LGHDT and CDR2 YNNKEL (reference sequence). Trimming removed 1 base at V and 3 bases at J, with 9 bases between. The CDR3 runs 15 residues. CDR3 sequence (DNA): TGTGCCAGCAGCCAAGGAACAGCTGCTAATGAAAAACTGTTTTTT. This codes for CASSQGTAANEKLFF.

This clone was observed a handful of times. This sequence joins TRBV9 and TRBJ2-7; D may be TRBD2 (6 bases). V was pared by 4 bases and J by 0 bases, with 20 bases between. This CDR3 spans 17 amino acids. The germline V gene has CDR1 SGDLS and CDR2 YYNGEE. CDR3 residues: CASSLHGSGLSSYEQYF. The DNA for the CDR3 is TGTGCCAGCAGCCTACATGGGAGCGGGTTGAGCTCCTACGAGCAGTACTTC.

V is TRBV21-1 and J is TRBJ2-2; the D call TRBD1 from the table was never checked on the DNA. TRBV21-1 corresponds to a pseudogene. The CDR3 extends over 15 amino acids. CDR3 loop: CASSKSRQNTGELFF. CDR3 bases: TGTGCCAGCAGCAAATCTCGACAGAACACCGGGGAGCTGTTTTTT.

The V and J genes are TRBV5-1 and TRBJ2-6; D is ambiguous. Germline V gene data show CDR1 as SGHRS and CDR2 as YFSETQ. This CDR3 comprises 14 residues. The V end was cut by 0 bases, the J end by 2 bases, with 3 bases between. In DNA, the CDR3 is TGCGCCAGCAGCTTGGTCACTGGGGCCAACGTCCTGACTTTC. Translated, it gives CASSLVTGANVLTF.

This clone was seen a handful of times. The CDR3 region is CASSETGTGPGELFF. The CDR3 DNA follows: TGTGCCAGCAGCGAGACGGGGACAGGTCCCGGGGAGCTGTTTTTT. The rearrangement joins TRBV9 to TRBJ2-2, with 8 bases fitting TRBD1. The CDR3 is 15 residues long. Germline V gene lookup returns CDR1 SGDLS and CDR2 YYNGEE. The V segment lost 3 bases and the J segment 6 bases; nucleotides outside the gene matches: 7.

The chain employs TRBV5-1 and TRBJ1-1; 9 positions agree with TRBD1. Germline V CDR1 and CDR2: SGHRS, YFSETQ. Trimming cost V 3 bases and J 4 bases; bases outside gene matches: 7. This CDR3 is built from 15 residues. CDR3 DNA: TGCGCCAGCAGCTCCCTCTTGGACAGGGGCACTGAAGCTTTCTTT. It codes for CASSSLLDRGTEAFF.